Below, 20 T cell receptor beta chains from the same sample are listed, as sequenced in a study of cytomegalovirus exposure and HLA in healthy donors. The PCR employed 60 Vbeta primers together with 13 Jbeta primers. Sequencing was performed with immunoSEQ multiplex PCR; in TCRdb, only in-frame clones are kept and a portion is missing. The profile shows approximately 90,000 clones, roughly 70% of them singletons. The sample consisted of PBMCs. Receptor source: a man aged 35-49 years in good health and CMV-seronegative.

Only a few counts were recorded for this clone. This CDR3 reads CASSYSMALYEQYF. The DNA for the CDR3 is TGTGCCAGCAGTTACTCAATGGCCCTCTACGAGCAGTACTTC. The V call is TRBV6-5, the J call TRBJ2-7; no reliable D call. Germline CDR1 and CDR2: MNHEY and SVGAGI. V lost 0 bases and J lost 3, with 9 bases in between. CDR3 length: 14 residues.

This clone was found a few times. The chain couples TRBV12-5 to TRBJ2-1; 12 nucleotides line up with TRBD2. Germline CDR1 is LGHNT and CDR2 is FRNRAP. V shed 6 bases, J shed 4 bases, and the junction held 1 base outside the gene matches. CDR3 size: 14 residues. CDR3 loop: CASGTSGGYNEQFF. The CDR3 DNA reads as TGTGCTAGTGGGACTAGCGGGGGATACAATGAGCAGTTCTTC.

The chain carries TRBV2 and TRBJ2-6; 10 positions agree with TRBD1. V was clipped by 6 bases and J by 3 bases; unmatched bases: 5. CDR3 size: 16 residues. Germline CDR1 SNHLY, CDR2 FYNNEI. DNA of the CDR3: TGTGCCAGCAGAGAGACAGGGGGCCTTGGGGCCAACGTCCTGACTTTC. Translation: CASRETGGLGANVLTF.

The genes are TRBV5-6 and TRBJ2-1; 15 bases align to TRBD2. The germline V gene has CDR1 SGHDT and CDR2 YYEEEE. V was clipped by 3 bases and J by 4 bases; unmatched bases: 2. The CDR3 covers 16 residues. Written as DNA, the CDR3 is TGTGCCAGCAGCTGGGGACTAGCGGGGGGATACAATGAGCAGTTCTTC. Protein product: CASSWGLAGGYNEQFF.

The V and J genes are TRBV21-1 and TRBJ1-4. TRBV21-1 is a pseudogene locus. The CDR3 is made up of 16 amino acids. CDR3 residues: CASSKGQGEANEKLFF. The CDR3 DNA sequence: TGTGCCAGCAGCAAAGGTCAAGGGGAGGCTAATGAAAAACTGTTTTTT.

The genes are TRBV6-5 and TRBJ2-7; D is possibly TRBD1 (5 bases). The V end lost 6 bases, the J end lost 6 bases, and 9 bases lay between the germline ends. CDR3 size: 11 residues. Germline values: CDR1 MNHEY, CDR2 SVGAGI. CDR3 sequence (DNA): TGTGCCAGCAGCCACAGGTTCGAGCAGTACTTC. Its translation is CASSHRFEQYF.

CDR3 region: CASSNSGGAGKTQYF. Here the CDR3 DNA reads TGCGCCAGCAGTAATAGCGGGGGGGCTGGAAAGACCCAGTACTTC. V usage is TRBV10-2 and J usage is TRBJ2-5, with 11 bases matching TRBD2. Trimming took 5 bases from V and 6 from J; bases not matched to a gene: 8. This CDR3 contains 15 residues. Germline CDR1 is WSHSY and CDR2 is SAAADI.

The CDR3, as DNA: TGTGCCAGCTCCCAGGACAGTCTGAATGGCTACACCTTC. This encodes CASSQDSLNGYTF. The chain recombines TRBV6-4 with TRBJ1-2, with D possibly being TRBD1 (6 bases). The CDR3 consists of 13 residues. V was pared by 8 bases and J by 6 bases, with 16 bases between. CDR1 and CDR2 (germline): MRHNA, SNTAGT.

Turning to this clone: Its ends do not fully match the called genes, so a read error is possible. V usage is TRBV7-9 and J usage is TRBJ2-7; D gene uncertain. The germline gives CDR1 SEHNR, CDR2 FQNEAQ (reference sequence). The CDR3 runs to 12 residues. CDR3 in DNA: TGTTCCAGCAGCTTGGGCGTCAAAGAGCAGTACTTC. As protein: CSSSLGVKEQYF.

This clone was counted a few times. The CDR3 loop reads CASSQGLTGANYGYTF. The CDR3 DNA reads as TGCGCCAGCAGCCAAGGTCTGACAGGGGCTAACTATGGCTACACCTTC. The chain links TRBV4-3 to TRBJ1-2; TRBD1 matches at 8 bases. V shed 1 base and J 0 bases; nucleotides not matched to a gene: 4. The CDR3 is 16 residues long. CDR1 and CDR2 (germline): LGHNA, YSLEER.

The rearrangement links TRBV7-9 to TRBJ1-5; 7 positions agree with TRBD1. CDR1 is SEHNR and CDR2 is FQNEAQ in the germline V gene (reference sequence). V was pared by 4 bases and J by 6 bases, with 15 bases of the junction left unmatched. The CDR3 has 17 residues. This chain's CDR3 is CASSSRQGGWDIQPQHF. CDR3 DNA: TGTGCCAGCAGCTCCAGACAGGGTGGTTGGGATATTCAGCCCCAGCATTTT. Full variable domain (missing parts from reference TRBV7-9 and TRBJ1-5): DTGVSQNPRHKITKRGQNVTFRCDPISEHNRLYWYRQTLGQGPEFLTYFQNEAQLEKSRLLSDRFSAERPKGSFSTLEIQRTEQGDSAMYLCASSSRQGGWDIQPQHFGDGTRLSIL.

This clone was counted only a few times. The chain uses TRBV5-6 and TRBJ1-1, with D unresolved. The length of the CDR3 is 12 residues. Germline V CDR1 and CDR2: SGHDT, YYEEEE. V dropped 1 base and J dropped 10 bases, with 11 bases sitting between them. Here the CDR3 DNA reads TGTGCCAGCAGCTTGTCTCGAGGCGGAGCTTTCTTT. This translates into CASSLSRGGAFF. The full variable domain, completed using reference TRBV5-6 and TRBJ1-1, is DAGVTQSPTHLIKTRGQQVTLRCSPKSGHDTVSWYQQALGQGPQFIFQYYEEEERQRGNFPDRFSGHQFPNYSSELNVNALLLGDSALYLCASSLSRGGAFFGQGTRLTVV.

Details on this clone: One junction end does not reproduce the germline sequence, and a read error may be involved. The genes are TRBV7-2 and TRBJ2-1, with 14 nucleotides matching TRBD2. Germline lookup yields CDR1 SGHTA and CDR2 FQGNSA. The CDR3 spans 13 residues. CDR3 amino acids: CASSGTSGGSVVF. DNA of the CDR3: TGTGCCAGCAGCGGGACTAGCGGGGGTTCAGTAGTCTTC.

The gene calls are TRBV6-5 and TRBJ1-1; no firm D call. V lost 2 bases and J lost 0, with 7 bases in between. Germline CDR1 reads MNHEY; CDR2 reads SVGAGI. The CDR3 has 14 residues. The CDR3 sequence is CASSYEGLNTEAFF. CDR3 coding DNA: TGTGCCAGCAGTTACGAGGGATTGAACACTGAAGCTTTCTTT.

Only a few counts were recorded for this clone. This rearrangement joins TRBV4-1 to TRBJ1-2, with D unclear. V was pared by 0 bases and J by 4 bases, with 12 bases between. The CDR3 extends over 15 amino acids. The germline V gene has CDR1 MGHRA and CDR2 YSYEKL. Written as DNA, the CDR3 is TGCGCCAGCAGCCAAGAGGCCACCGCCTTCTATGGCTACACCTTC. Its protein is CASSQEATAFYGYTF.

The chain carries TRBV7-6 and TRBJ1-6; D remains unclear. There are 16 residues in the CDR3. Germline-derived CDR1 and CDR2 are SGHVS and FNYEAQ. Trimming took off 0 bases at V and 6 bases at J, with 12 bases between the two ends. The CDR3 DNA is TGTGCCAGCAGCTTAGCATCGACAAACCCTAATTCACCCCTCCACTTT. It codes for CASSLASTNPNSPLHF. The whole variable domain, filled in from reference TRBV7-6 and TRBJ1-6, reads GAGVSQSPRYKVTKRGQDVALRCDPISGHVSLYWYRQALGQGPEFLTYFNYEAQQDKSGLPNDRFSAERPEGSISTLTIQRTEQRDSAMYRCASSLASTNPNSPLHFGNGTRLTVT.

The genes are TRBV29-1 and TRBJ1-2; the match to TRBD1 covers 9 bases. V lost 7 bases and J lost 4; bases outside the gene matches: 10. CDR1 and CDR2 (germline): SQVTM, ANQGSEA. The CDR3 has 14 amino acids. Written as DNA, the CDR3 is TGCAGCGCTAGGGACAGGGAGTCAGTCTATGGCTACACCTTC. Protein: CSARDRESVYGYTF.

V gene TRBV19 combines with J gene TRBJ1-5; possible D gene TRBD1, 6 bases. CDR1 and CDR2 (germline): LNHDA, SQIVND (reference sequence). V lost 3 bases, J lost 0 bases, and 9 bases lay in between. The CDR3 extends over 15 amino acids. CDR3 nucleotides: TGTGCCAGTAGTATTGGACAGTATAGCAATCAGCCCCAGCATTTT. Amino acids: CASSIGQYSNQPQHF.

The CDR3 DNA is TGTGCCAGCAGCCTGCTGGGGACATTGAACACTGAAGCTTTCTTT. This sequence encodes CASSLLGTLNTEAFF. J is TRBJ1-1 and V is TRBV11-2; TRBD1 might be the D (6 bases). The germline V gene has CDR1 SGHAT and CDR2 FQNNGV. The CDR3 has 15 residues. V gave up 5 bases and J gave up 0 bases, with 13 bases separating them.

In its sample, this clone was seen a few times. V and J are TRBV5-1 and TRBJ2-2; the match to TRBD1 covers 8 bases. Germline CDR1 SGHRS, CDR2 YFSETQ. The CDR3 extends over 15 amino acids. V gave up 3 bases and J gave up 1 base; unmatched junction bases: 2. In DNA, the CDR3 is TGCGCCAGCAGCTCAGGGGGCATGAACACCGGGGAGCTGTTTTTT. It translates to CASSSGGMNTGELFF.